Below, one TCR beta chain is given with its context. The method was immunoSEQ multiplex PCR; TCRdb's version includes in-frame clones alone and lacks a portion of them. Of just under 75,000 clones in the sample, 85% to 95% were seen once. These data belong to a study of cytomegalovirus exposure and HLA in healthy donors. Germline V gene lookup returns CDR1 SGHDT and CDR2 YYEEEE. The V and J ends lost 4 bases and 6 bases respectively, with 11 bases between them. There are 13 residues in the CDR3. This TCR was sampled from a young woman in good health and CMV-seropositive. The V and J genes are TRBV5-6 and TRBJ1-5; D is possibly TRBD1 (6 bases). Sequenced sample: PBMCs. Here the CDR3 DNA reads TGTGCCAGCAGCCAAGGGGGGGGTCAGCCCCAGCATTTT. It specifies CASSQGGGQPQHF.